The present T cell receptor beta chain was sequenced within a study of T cells in localized non-small cell lung cancer. Study-wide results and limits: Longer overall survival was associated with a higher density of T cells in the blood.

The method was immunoSEQ multiplex PCR; TCRdb's version includes in-frame clones alone and lacks a portion of them. The sample includes about 1,100 clones, about a fifth of them seen just once. The CDR3 covers 18 residues. Germline assignment: CDR1 SQVTM and CDR2 ANQGSEA. Trimming removed 3 bases at V and 5 bases at J, with 26 bases between. Researchers cut adjacent lung at least 2 cm from the tumor margin, and it showed no atypia. This clone has only one observation. Its antigen is not known. V and J are TRBV29-1 and TRBJ2-1; TRBD2 might be the D (7 bases). Here the sequenced sample was normal lung tissue next to the tumor, taken before any cancer treatment. The clonotype comes from a female donor older than 55 with stage I lung adenocarcinoma. This chain's CDR3 is CSVDRGVGTGQRDNEQFF. The CDR3 nucleotides read TGCAGCGTTGACCGGGGGGTTGGTACGGGACAACGAGACAATGAGCAGTTCTTC.